This TCR beta chain was identified in a study of blood T cell repertoires in COVID-19. Across the whole study: The samples span acute and convalescent COVID-19 from the United States, Italy and Spain. Sources were T cells, B-cell-depleted T cells, or PBMCs; the material itself was cDNA or gDNA.

Authors' processing steps: Estimates of nucleated cell counts were drawn from the amplification of reference gene primers. The repertoire was sequenced with immunoSEQ multiplex PCR; TCRdb's copy has only in-frame clones and lacks some. The V and J calls and clone size are taken from that table; D and trimming were inferred from the DNA. The sample contains approximately 140,000 clones, approximately 78% of which appear only once. By sample fraction, this clone is medium-sized. The sequencing sample was made of peripheral blood. This receptor was taken from a human donor with acute or convalescent COVID-19. The donor label of this sample is uncertain.

The CDR3 DNA follows: TGTGCCACCAGCAGAGGAAGGGGACCAGGGGTCACCCAGTACTTC. Amino acids: CATSRGRGPGVTQYF. The chain recombines TRBV15 with TRBJ2-5, with D perhaps TRBD1 (6 bases). Germline V lookup: CDR1 LNHNV, CDR2 YYDKDF (reference sequence). V was pared by 1 base and J by 8 bases, with 17 bases between. The CDR3 has 15 residues.